This is a list of T cell receptor beta chains from one sample in a study of patients and donors after allogeneic stem cell transplantation. TCRdb re-called the RT-PCR reads with MiXCR, one entry per CDR3 protein. The sample yields about a million distinct CDR3 sequences, around 17% seen once. The sequenced sample consisted of blood, either unsorted or a sorted T cell fraction (not recorded which). The source of these receptors is a human donor who was either an allogeneic HSCT recipient or a stem cell or donor lymphocyte infusion donor (not recorded which). It is not recorded whose cells these are; they may come from a transplant donor. Both conserved end residues are part of each CDR3. The order of the fields is clone size, V gene, CDR3 length, D gene, J gene, CDR3 protein, CDR3 DNA. The D gene is left open where the match is weak. A clone size is listed for some rows: how often the clone was seen (once, few, many), or a class if it is expanded.

NA	TRBV5-1	15	NA	TRBJ2-3	CASSLDGSVTDTQYF	TGCGCCAGCAGCTTGGACGGGAGCGTCACAGATACGCAGTATTTT
NA	TRBV5-1	14	NA	TRBJ2-3	CASSLVDPPDTQYF	TGCGCCAGCAGCTTGGTGGACCCCCCAGATACGCAGTATTTT
NA	TRBV4-1	14	NA	TRBJ2-7	CASSPRLYSYEQYF	TGCGCCAGCAGCCCAAGACTGTACTCCTACGAGCAGTACTTC
once	TRBV20-1	12	TRBD2	TRBJ2-1	CSARGLAGPQSF	TGCAGTGCTAGAGGACTAGCCGGACCCCAGTCCTTC
NA	TRBV5-1	18	NA	TRBJ2-3	CASSLIGGSGVGTDTQYF	TGCGCCAGCAGCTTGATCGGGGGCTCGGGAGTGGGCACAGATACGCAGTATTTT
few	TRBV4-2	15	TRBD2	TRBJ2-3	CASSQPSGSGDTQYF	TGTGCCAGCAGCCAACCCAGCGGGAGTGGAGATACGCAGTATTTT
few	TRBV5-1	15	NA	TRBJ1-1	CASSFIRRTNTEAFF	TGCGCCAGCAGCTTCATAAGGAGGACGAACACTGAAGCTTTCTTT
NA	TRBV20-1	16	NA	TRBJ1-5	CSARDSSTPENQPQHF	TGCAGTGCTAGAGATAGTTCGACACCAGAGAATCAGCCCCAGCATTTT
NA	TRBV20-1	14	TRBD1	TRBJ1-4	CSARARDRAEKLFF	TGCAGTGCTAGAGCACGGGACAGGGCTGAAAAACTGTTTTTT
many	TRBV12-3/TRBV12-4	14	NA	TRBJ2-1	CASRPSGVNNEQFF	TGTGCCAGCAGGCCCAGTGGGGTCAACAATGAGCAGTTCTTC